Listed below are T cell receptor beta chains from one sample, sequenced in a study of Ad26.COV2.S vaccination and SARS-CoV-2 variants. Here immunoSEQ multiplex PCR was the method, and the copy in TCRdb shows in-frame clones only, minus some. This table has 240,000 or so clones, approximately 87% appearing once. The sequenced sample was peripheral blood, obtained in a trial of Ad26.COV2.S vaccine versus placebo. The source of these receptors is a person aged 18-60 years who received the Ad26.COV2.S COVID-19 vaccine or a placebo. Each CDR3 is given with its conserved first and last residue. The D gene is left open where the match is weak. Expanded clones are given a class, and other clones once, few, many or no size at all.

clone_size: -; j_call: TRBJ2-5; d_call: TRBD1; v_call: TRBV7-2; cdr3_aa: CASSRPGQVGGQETQYF; cdr3_nt: TGTGCCAGCAGCCGCCCGGGACAGGTGGGGGGTCAAGAGACCCAGTACTTC
clone_size: -; j_call: TRBJ2-3; d_call: TRBD2; v_call: TRBV5-6; cdr3_aa: CASSLLAGADTDTQYF; cdr3_nt: TGTGCCAGCAGCCTCTTAGCGGGGGCGGATACAGATACGCAGTATTTT
clone_size: -; j_call: TRBJ1-2; d_call: -; v_call: TRBV4-3; cdr3_aa: CASSQGLGGPYYGYTF; cdr3_nt: TGCGCCAGCAGCCAAGGCCTGGGGGGGCCGTACTATGGCTACACCTTC
clone_size: -; j_call: TRBJ1-1; d_call: TRBD1; v_call: TRBV6-1; cdr3_aa: CASSEAGQMNTEAFF; cdr3_nt: TGTGCCAGCAGTGAAGCGGGACAGATGAACACTGAAGCTTTCTTT
clone_size: -; j_call: TRBJ2-2; d_call: -; v_call: TRBV29-1; cdr3_aa: CSVVTGPGGNTGELFF; cdr3_nt: TGCAGCGTCGTTACAGGGCCCGGTGGGAACACCGGGGAGCTGTTTTTT
clone_size: once; j_call: TRBJ2-7; d_call: TRBD2; v_call: TRBV6-6; cdr3_aa: CASSYTSGIYEQYF; cdr3_nt: TGTGCCAGCAGTTACACTAGCGGGATCTACGAGCAGTACTTC
clone_size: -; j_call: TRBJ1-2; d_call: -; v_call: TRBV2; cdr3_aa: CASWKGGYTF; cdr3_nt: TGTGCCAGCTGGAAGGGAGGCTACACCTTC
clone_size: -; j_call: TRBJ2-3; d_call: TRBD2; v_call: TRBV4-2; cdr3_aa: CASSQATTSGGATDTQYF; cdr3_nt: TGTGCCAGCAGCCAAGCCACGACTAGCGGGGGAGCCACAGATACGCAGTATTTT
clone_size: once; j_call: TRBJ1-2; d_call: -; v_call: TRBV25-1; cdr3_aa: CASSPPEGTNYGYTF; cdr3_nt: TGTGCCAGCAGCCCTCCAGAGGGGACCAACTATGGCTACACCTTC
clone_size: -; j_call: TRBJ2-7; d_call: TRBD1; v_call: TRBV7-8; cdr3_aa: CASSSGTGTPHEQYF; cdr3_nt: TGTGCCAGCAGCTCCGGGACAGGGACCCCCCACGAGCAGTACTTC
clone_size: -; j_call: TRBJ2-7; d_call: TRBD2; v_call: TRBV7-2; cdr3_aa: CASSQLAGGGEQYF; cdr3_nt: TGTGCCAGCAGCCAACTAGCGGGAGGGGGCGAGCAGTACTTC
clone_size: -; j_call: TRBJ2-7; d_call: TRBD1; v_call: TRBV19; cdr3_aa: CASSIGGMSYEQYF; cdr3_nt: TGTGCCAGTAGCATAGGGGGCATGAGTTACGAGCAGTACTTC
clone_size: -; j_call: TRBJ1-4; d_call: -; v_call: TRBV4-1; cdr3_aa: CASSQVGTTNEKLFF; cdr3_nt: TGCGCCAGCAGCCAAGTAGGGACAACTAATGAAAAACTGTTTTTT
clone_size: -; j_call: TRBJ1-1; d_call: -; v_call: TRBV6-5; cdr3_aa: CASSGVLNTEAFF; cdr3_nt: TGTGCCAGCTCCGGGGTTTTGAACACTGAAGCTTTCTTT
clone_size: -; j_call: TRBJ2-1; d_call: TRBD2; v_call: TRBV3-1/TRBV3-2; cdr3_aa: CASSQAGVYEQFF; cdr3_nt: TGTGCCAGCAGCCAGGCGGGGGTCTATGAGCAGTTCTTC
clone_size: once; j_call: TRBJ1-2; d_call: TRBD1; v_call: TRBV6-5; cdr3_aa: CASSPGQGIWGYTF; cdr3_nt: TGTGCCAGCAGTCCAGGACAGGGAATATGGGGCTACACCTTC
clone_size: -; j_call: TRBJ1-1; d_call: -; v_call: TRBV3-1/TRBV3-2; cdr3_aa: CASSPTESSTEAFF; cdr3_nt: TGTGCCAGCAGCCCAACCGAGTCAAGCACTGAAGCTTTCTTT
clone_size: once; j_call: TRBJ1-2; d_call: -; v_call: TRBV11-2; cdr3_aa: CASSLGGGGGYTF; cdr3_nt: TGTGCCAGCAGCTTAGGCGGGGGAGGGGGCTACACCTTC
clone_size: -; j_call: TRBJ2-5; d_call: -; v_call: TRBV6-5; cdr3_aa: CASSPPFGLGETQYF; cdr3_nt: TGTGCCAGCAGTCCCCCCTTTGGGCTGGGGGAGACCCAGTACTTC
clone_size: -; j_call: TRBJ2-1; d_call: TRBD2; v_call: TRBV6-5; cdr3_aa: CASSYLAGLGNEQFF; cdr3_nt: TGTGCCAGCAGTTACCTAGCGGGCCTCGGGAATGAGCAGTTCTTC
clone_size: -; j_call: TRBJ1-1; d_call: -; v_call: TRBV28; cdr3_aa: CASSFDGGGRKSEAFF; cdr3_nt: TGTGCCAGCAGTTTCGACGGTGGTGGAAGGAAGTCTGAAGCTTTCTTT
clone_size: -; j_call: TRBJ2-7; d_call: TRBD2; v_call: TRBV4-3; cdr3_aa: CASSQAGGLEQYF; cdr3_nt: TGCGCCAGCAGCCAAGCGGGAGGGTTGGAGCAGTACTTC
clone_size: -; j_call: TRBJ2-1; d_call: TRBD1; v_call: TRBV19; cdr3_aa: CASSKGQRNNEQFF; cdr3_nt: TGTGCCAGTAGTAAGGGACAGAGAAACAATGAGCAGTTCTTC
clone_size: -; j_call: TRBJ1-2; d_call: TRBD1; v_call: TRBV10-3; cdr3_aa: CAIRDLGQGLYGYTF; cdr3_nt: TGTGCCATCAGGGACCTAGGACAGGGCCTCTATGGCTACACCTTC
clone_size: -; j_call: TRBJ1-4; d_call: -; v_call: TRBV25-1; cdr3_aa: CASSSNPGSNEKLFF; cdr3_nt: TGTGCCAGCAGTTCAAATCCGGGGTCGAATGAAAAACTGTTTTTT
clone_size: -; j_call: TRBJ1-5; d_call: -; v_call: TRBV30; cdr3_aa: CACDGGGNQPQHF; cdr3_nt: TGTGCCTGTGACGGGGGTGGTAATCAGCCCCAGCATTTT
clone_size: -; j_call: TRBJ2-1; d_call: -; v_call: TRBV20-1; cdr3_aa: CSARYYNEQFF; cdr3_nt: TGCAGTGCTAGATATTACAATGAGCAGTTCTTC
clone_size: -; j_call: TRBJ2-3; d_call: -; v_call: TRBV4-3; cdr3_aa: CASRPGGSTDTQYF; cdr3_nt: TGCGCCAGCAGGCCCGGGGGATCCACAGATACGCAGTATTTT
clone_size: -; j_call: TRBJ2-7; d_call: -; v_call: TRBV6-4; cdr3_aa: CASSLHPESPYEQYF; cdr3_nt: TGTGCCAGCAGTCTTCATCCGGAGTCCCCCTACGAGCAGTACTTC
clone_size: few; j_call: TRBJ2-7; d_call: -; v_call: TRBV4-1; cdr3_aa: CASSQAGQAYEQYF; cdr3_nt: TGCGCCAGCAGCCAAGCCGGGCAGGCCTACGAGCAGTACTTC
clone_size: -; j_call: TRBJ1-3; d_call: -; v_call: TRBV6-5; cdr3_aa: CASSYGSGAGNTIYF; cdr3_nt: TGTGCCAGCAGTTACGGGTCAGGGGCTGGAAACACCATATATTTT
clone_size: many; j_call: TRBJ1-2; d_call: -; v_call: TRBV10-2; cdr3_aa: CASSVVLHYGYTF; cdr3_nt: TGCGCCAGCAGTGTCGTCCTTCACTATGGCTACACCTTC
clone_size: -; j_call: TRBJ1-1; d_call: -; v_call: TRBV30; cdr3_aa: CAWTPLGGLGTEAFF; cdr3_nt: TGTGCCTGGACCCCACTCGGGGGGCTGGGTACTGAAGCTTTCTTT
clone_size: -; j_call: TRBJ2-3; d_call: TRBD2; v_call: TRBV6-2/TRBV6-3; cdr3_aa: CASSSYRLAASTDTQYF; cdr3_nt: TGTGCCAGCAGTTCCTACAGACTAGCGGCAAGCACAGATACGCAGTATTTT
clone_size: -; j_call: TRBJ1-5; d_call: -; v_call: TRBV15; cdr3_aa: CATSPRARGLYSNQPQHF; cdr3_nt: TGTGCCACCAGCCCTAGGGCCAGGGGTCTTTATAGCAATCAGCCCCAGCATTTT
clone_size: -; j_call: TRBJ2-7; d_call: -; v_call: TRBV10-3; cdr3_aa: CAISELGGDYEQYF; cdr3_nt: TGTGCCATCAGTGAGCTGGGGGGAGATTACGAGCAGTACTTC
clone_size: few; j_call: TRBJ2-1; d_call: TRBD2; v_call: TRBV29-1; cdr3_aa: CSVTQLAGVEQFF; cdr3_nt: TGCAGCGTTACCCAACTAGCGGGAGTGGAGCAGTTCTTC
clone_size: -; j_call: TRBJ1-4; d_call: -; v_call: TRBV18; cdr3_aa: CASSPQGREEKLFF; cdr3_nt: TGTGCCAGCTCACCACAGGGCCGAGAGGAAAAACTGTTTTTT
clone_size: -; j_call: TRBJ2-1; d_call: -; v_call: TRBV9; cdr3_aa: CASSLVTGFNEQFF; cdr3_nt: TGTGCCAGCAGCTTAGTGACAGGTTTCAATGAGCAGTTCTTC
clone_size: -; j_call: TRBJ2-7; d_call: -; v_call: TRBV11-2; cdr3_aa: CASTPRPEGQRNEQYF; cdr3_nt: TGTGCCAGCACCCCCCGGCCGGAGGGCCAAAGGAACGAGCAGTACTTC
clone_size: -; j_call: TRBJ2-2; d_call: -; v_call: TRBV7-9; cdr3_aa: CASSLTVAGELFF; cdr3_nt: TGTGCCAGCAGTCTCACAGTGGCCGGGGAGCTGTTTTTT
clone_size: -; j_call: TRBJ2-3; d_call: TRBD2; v_call: TRBV11-3; cdr3_aa: CASSLGSGPLADTQYF; cdr3_nt: TGTGCCAGCAGCTTGGGTAGCGGGCCGCTGGCAGATACGCAGTATTTT
clone_size: -; j_call: TRBJ2-2; d_call: -; v_call: TRBV7-9; cdr3_aa: CASSLRTGATGELFF; cdr3_nt: TGTGCCAGCAGCTTAAGAACAGGAGCCACCGGGGAGCTGTTTTTT
clone_size: -; j_call: TRBJ2-7; d_call: -; v_call: TRBV19; cdr3_aa: CASTGGLGEQYF; cdr3_nt: TGTGCCAGTACCGGCGGGTTAGGGGAGCAGTACTTC
clone_size: once; j_call: TRBJ2-7; d_call: TRBD2; v_call: TRBV10-3; cdr3_aa: CAISGGAGEGYEQYF; cdr3_nt: TGTGCCATCAGTGGGGGTGCGGGAGAGGGATACGAGCAGTACTTC
clone_size: -; j_call: TRBJ2-2; d_call: TRBD2; v_call: TRBV5-1; cdr3_aa: CASSLPYPSGNTGELFF; cdr3_nt: TGCGCCAGCAGCTTGCCTTACCCTAGCGGTAACACCGGGGAGCTGTTTTTT